This TCR beta chain was documented in a study of cytomegalovirus exposure and HLA in healthy donors. The CDR3 totals 16 residues. V lost 1 base and J lost 5; bases outside the gene matches: 6. Data came from immunoSEQ multiplex PCR; TCRdb stores just in-frame clones and leaves some out. The table shows some 100,000 clones, with 86% occurring only once. A word on this clone: Its specificity is not known.

The study drew the donors from its approximately 110-subject validation cohort, separate from the roughly 670-subject first cohort. Broader study findings: In vitro checks showed that a few CMV-associated chains really do target CMV antigens. Cytomegalovirus status, reportedly, was diagnosed with high specificity and sensitivity by the classifier. Overall, approximately 150 TCR beta chains were annotated as cytomegalovirus-associated.

This receptor was taken from a man between 18 and 35 years old in good health and CMV-seronegative. The sequenced sample consisted of PBMCs. This rearrangement joins TRBV23-1 to TRBJ2-1; 9 bases are a match to TRBD2. TRBV23-1 carries the ORF label, with uncertain function. This chain's CDR3 is CASSQLASGKNNEQFF. The CDR3 nucleotides are TGCGCCAGCAGTCAATTGGCTAGCGGGAAGAACAATGAGCAGTTCTTC.